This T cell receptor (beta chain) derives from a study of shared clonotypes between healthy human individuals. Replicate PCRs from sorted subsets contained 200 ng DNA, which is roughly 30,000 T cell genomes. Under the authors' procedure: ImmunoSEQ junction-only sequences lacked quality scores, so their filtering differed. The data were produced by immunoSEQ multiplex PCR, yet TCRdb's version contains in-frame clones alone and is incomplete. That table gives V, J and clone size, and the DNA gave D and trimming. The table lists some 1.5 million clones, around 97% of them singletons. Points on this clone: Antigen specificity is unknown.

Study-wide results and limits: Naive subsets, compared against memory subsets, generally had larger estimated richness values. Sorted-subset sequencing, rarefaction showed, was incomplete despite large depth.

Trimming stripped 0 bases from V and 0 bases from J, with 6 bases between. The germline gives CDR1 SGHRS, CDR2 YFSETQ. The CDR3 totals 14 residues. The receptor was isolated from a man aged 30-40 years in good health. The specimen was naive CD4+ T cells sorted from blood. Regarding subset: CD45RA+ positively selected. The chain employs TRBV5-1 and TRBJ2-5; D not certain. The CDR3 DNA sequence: TGCGCCAGCAGCTTGGGATGGGACCAAGAGACCCAGTACTTC. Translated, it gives CASSLGWDQETQYF.